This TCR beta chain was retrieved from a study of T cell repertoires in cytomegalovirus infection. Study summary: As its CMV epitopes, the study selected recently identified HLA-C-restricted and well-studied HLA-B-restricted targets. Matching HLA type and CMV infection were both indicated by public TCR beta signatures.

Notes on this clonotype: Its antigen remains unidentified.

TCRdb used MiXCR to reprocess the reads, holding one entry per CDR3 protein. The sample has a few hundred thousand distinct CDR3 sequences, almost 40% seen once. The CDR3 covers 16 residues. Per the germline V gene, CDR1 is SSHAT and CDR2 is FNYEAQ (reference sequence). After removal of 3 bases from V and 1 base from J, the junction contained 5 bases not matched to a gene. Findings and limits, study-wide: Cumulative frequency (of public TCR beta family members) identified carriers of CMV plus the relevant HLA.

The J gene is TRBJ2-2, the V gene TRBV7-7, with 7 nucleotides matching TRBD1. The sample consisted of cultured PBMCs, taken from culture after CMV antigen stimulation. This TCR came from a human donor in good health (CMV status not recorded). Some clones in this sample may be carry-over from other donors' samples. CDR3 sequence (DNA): TGTGCCAGCAGCTTGGCCCGGACAGGGAACACCGGGGAGCTGTTTTTT. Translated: CASSLARTGNTGELFF.